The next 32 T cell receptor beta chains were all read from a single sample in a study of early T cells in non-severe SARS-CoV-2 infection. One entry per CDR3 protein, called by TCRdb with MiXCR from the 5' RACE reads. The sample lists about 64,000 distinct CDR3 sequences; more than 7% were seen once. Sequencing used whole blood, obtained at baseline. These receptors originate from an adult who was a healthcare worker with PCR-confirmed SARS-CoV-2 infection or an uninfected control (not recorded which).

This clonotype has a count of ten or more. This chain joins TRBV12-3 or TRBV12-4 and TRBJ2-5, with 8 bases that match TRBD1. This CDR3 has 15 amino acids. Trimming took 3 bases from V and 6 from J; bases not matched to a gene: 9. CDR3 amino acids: CASSFRDRGGKTQYF. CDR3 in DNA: TGTGCCAGCAGTTTTCGAGACAGGGGTGGGAAGACCCAGTACTTC.

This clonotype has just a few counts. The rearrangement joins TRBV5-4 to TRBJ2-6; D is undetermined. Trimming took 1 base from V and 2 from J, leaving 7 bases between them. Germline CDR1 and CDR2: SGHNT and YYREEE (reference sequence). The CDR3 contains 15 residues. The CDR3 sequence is CASSLTSTGANVLTF. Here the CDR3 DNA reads TGTGCCAGCAGCTTGACGTCTACTGGGGCCAACGTCCTGACTTTC.

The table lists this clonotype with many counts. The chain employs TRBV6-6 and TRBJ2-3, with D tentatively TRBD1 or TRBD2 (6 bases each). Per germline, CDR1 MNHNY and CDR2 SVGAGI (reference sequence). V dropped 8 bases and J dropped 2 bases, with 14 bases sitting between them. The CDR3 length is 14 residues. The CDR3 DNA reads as TGTGCCAGCGGGAGGACAGAGACCACAGATACGCAGTATTTT. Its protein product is CASGRTETTDTQYF.

The CDR3 DNA reads TGTGCCAGCTCATGGAGGGACAATGAGCAGTTCTTC. It codes for CASSWRDNEQFF. The chain combines TRBV18 with TRBJ2-1, with D possibly TRBD2 on 6 matching bases. V gave up 5 bases and J gave up 5 bases, with 7 bases separating them. The CDR3 length is 12 residues. The germline V gene has CDR1 KGHSH and CDR2 LQKENI.

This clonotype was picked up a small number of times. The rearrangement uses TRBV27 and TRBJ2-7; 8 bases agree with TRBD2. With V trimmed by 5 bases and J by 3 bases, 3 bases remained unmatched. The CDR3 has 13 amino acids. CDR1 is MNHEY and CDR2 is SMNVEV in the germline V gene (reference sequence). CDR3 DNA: TGTGCCAGCAGTGTTAGCGGGAACTACGAGCAGTACTTC. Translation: CASSVSGNYEQYF.

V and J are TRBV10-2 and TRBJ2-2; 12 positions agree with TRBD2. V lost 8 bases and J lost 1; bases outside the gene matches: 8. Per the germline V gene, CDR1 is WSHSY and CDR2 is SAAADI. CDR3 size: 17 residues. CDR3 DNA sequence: TGCGCCAGCTTGAAGGGGACTAGCGGGTGGAACACCGGGGAGCTGTTTTTT. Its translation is CASLKGTSGWNTGELFF.

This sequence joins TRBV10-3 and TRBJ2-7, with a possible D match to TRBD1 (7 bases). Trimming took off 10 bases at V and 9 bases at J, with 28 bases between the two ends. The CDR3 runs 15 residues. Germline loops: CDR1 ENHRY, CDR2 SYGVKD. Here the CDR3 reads CATENTGTAGLAQYF. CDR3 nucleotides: TGTGCCACCGAAAATACCGGGACAGCGGGTTTGGCGCAGTACTTC.

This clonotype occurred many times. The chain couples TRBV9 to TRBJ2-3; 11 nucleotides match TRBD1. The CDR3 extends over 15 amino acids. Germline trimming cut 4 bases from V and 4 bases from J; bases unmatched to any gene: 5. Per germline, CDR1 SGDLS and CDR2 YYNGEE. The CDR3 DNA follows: TGTGCCAGCAGCCTGTGGACAGGGGGCGCAGATACGCAGTATTTT. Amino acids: CASSLWTGGADTQYF. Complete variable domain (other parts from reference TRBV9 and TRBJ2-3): DSGVTQTPKHLITATGQRVTLRCSPRSGDLSVYWYQQSLDQGLQFLIQYYNGEERAKGNILERFSAQQFPDLHSELNLSSLELGDSALYFCASSLWTGGADTQYFGPGTRLTVL.

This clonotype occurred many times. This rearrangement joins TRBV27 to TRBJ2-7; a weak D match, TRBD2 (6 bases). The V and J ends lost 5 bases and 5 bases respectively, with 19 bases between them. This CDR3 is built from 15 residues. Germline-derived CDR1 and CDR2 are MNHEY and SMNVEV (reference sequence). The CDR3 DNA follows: TGTGCCAGCAGTCCCAGTCTGCGCGGGATAGACGAGCAGTACTTC. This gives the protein CASSPSLRGIDEQYF.

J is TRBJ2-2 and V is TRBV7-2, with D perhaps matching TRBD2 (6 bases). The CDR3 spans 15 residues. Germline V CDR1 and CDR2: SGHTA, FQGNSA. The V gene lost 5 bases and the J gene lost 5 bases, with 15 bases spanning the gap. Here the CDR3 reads CASSGSGSGTGELFF. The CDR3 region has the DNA TGTGCCAGCAGCGGAAGCGGGTCCGGAACCGGGGAGCTGTTTTTT.

The CDR3 nucleotides read TGCAGTGCTAGAGATCCCTCGAAAGCGGGAGGGCCGGGAAGCACAGATACGCAGTATTTT. Translating it yields CSARDPSKAGGPGSTDTQYF. The gene calls are TRBV20-1 and TRBJ2-3; 10 nucleotides align to TRBD2. The germline V gene encodes CDR1 DFQATT and CDR2 SNEGSKA (reference sequence). V dropped 0 bases and J dropped 0; count of bases not matched to a gene: 15. There are 20 residues in the CDR3.

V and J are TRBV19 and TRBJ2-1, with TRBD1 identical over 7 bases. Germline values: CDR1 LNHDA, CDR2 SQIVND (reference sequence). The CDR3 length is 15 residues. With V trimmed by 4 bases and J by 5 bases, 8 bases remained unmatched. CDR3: CASSTHLGTDNEQFF. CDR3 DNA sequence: TGTGCCAGTAGTACTCACCTAGGGACAGACAATGAGCAGTTCTTC. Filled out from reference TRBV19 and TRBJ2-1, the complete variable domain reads DGGITQSPKYLFRKEGQNVTLSCEQNLNHDAMYWYRQDPGQGLRLIYYSQIVNDFQKGDIAEGYSVSREKKESFPLTVTSAQKNPTAFYLCASSTHLGTDNEQFFGPGTRLTVL.

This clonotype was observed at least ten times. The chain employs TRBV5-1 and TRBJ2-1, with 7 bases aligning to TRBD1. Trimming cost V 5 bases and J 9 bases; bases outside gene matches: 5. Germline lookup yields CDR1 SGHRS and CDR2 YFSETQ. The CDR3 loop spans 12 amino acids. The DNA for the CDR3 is TGCGCCAGCAGTCAGCCAGGGGGTGAGCAGTTCTTC. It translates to CASSQPGGEQFF.

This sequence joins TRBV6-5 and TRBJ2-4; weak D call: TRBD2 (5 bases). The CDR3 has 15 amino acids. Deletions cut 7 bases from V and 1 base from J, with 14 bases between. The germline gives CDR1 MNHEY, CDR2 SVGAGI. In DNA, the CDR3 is TGTGCCAGCACCTACGGGGTAGGGGCCAAAAACATTCAGTACTTC. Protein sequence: CASTYGVGAKNIQYF.

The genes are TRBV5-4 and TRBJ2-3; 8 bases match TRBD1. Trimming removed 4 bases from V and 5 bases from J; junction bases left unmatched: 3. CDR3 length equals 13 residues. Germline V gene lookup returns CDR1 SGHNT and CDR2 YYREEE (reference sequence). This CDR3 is CASSGTGGDTQYF. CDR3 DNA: TGTGCCAGCAGCGGCACAGGGGGAGATACGCAGTATTTT.

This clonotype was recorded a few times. This CDR3 is CASSLLAGGSTDTQYF. Here the CDR3 DNA reads TGTGCCAGCAGCCTACTAGCGGGAGGGAGCACAGATACGCAGTATTTT. The chain uses TRBV3-1 and TRBJ2-3; 13 nucleotides line up with TRBD2. The CDR3 runs 16 residues. CDR1 LGHDT and CDR2 YNNKEL come from the germline V gene (reference sequence). The V segment lost 4 bases and the J segment 0 bases; nucleotides outside the gene matches: 1.

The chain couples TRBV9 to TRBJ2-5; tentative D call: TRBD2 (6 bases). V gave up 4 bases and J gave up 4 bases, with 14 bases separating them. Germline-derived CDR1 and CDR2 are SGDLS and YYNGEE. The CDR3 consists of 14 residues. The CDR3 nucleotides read TGTGCCAGCAGCCACGGAGACGGGAGAGAGACCCAGTACTTC. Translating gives CASSHGDGRETQYF.

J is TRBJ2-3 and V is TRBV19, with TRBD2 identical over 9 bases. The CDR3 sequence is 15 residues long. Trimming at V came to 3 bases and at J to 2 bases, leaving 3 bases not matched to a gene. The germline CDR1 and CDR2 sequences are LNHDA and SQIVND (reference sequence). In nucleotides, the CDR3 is TGTGCCAGTAGTATGTGGACTAGCGACACAGATACGCAGTATTTT. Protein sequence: CASSMWTSDTDTQYF.

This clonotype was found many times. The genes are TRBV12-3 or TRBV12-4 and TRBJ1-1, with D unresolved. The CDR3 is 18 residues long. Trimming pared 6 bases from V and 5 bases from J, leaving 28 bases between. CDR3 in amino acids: CASRFLGLGISRPTEAFF. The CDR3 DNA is TGTGCCAGCAGGTTTTTAGGTCTTGGGATTAGCAGGCCGACTGAAGCTTTCTTT.

CDR3 nucleotides: TGTGCCACCAATATTATTCTGTCTCAGGGTGAGCAGTTCTTC. It yields the protein CATNIILSQGEQFF. The rearrangement joins TRBV2 to TRBJ2-1; D may be TRBD1 (5 bases). The ends were cut back, 10 bases at V and 9 bases at J, with 22 bases in the middle. CDR1 is SNHLY, CDR2 FYNNEI, per germline. This CDR3 has 14 residues.

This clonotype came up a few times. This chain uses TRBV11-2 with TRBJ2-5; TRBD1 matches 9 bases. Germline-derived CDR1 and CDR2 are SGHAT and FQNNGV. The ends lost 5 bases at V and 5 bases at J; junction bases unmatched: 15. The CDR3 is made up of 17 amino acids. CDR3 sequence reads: CASSGGLPGTGRETQYF. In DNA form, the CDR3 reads TGTGCCAGCAGCGGAGGCTTACCCGGGACAGGGCGGGAGACCCAGTACTTC.

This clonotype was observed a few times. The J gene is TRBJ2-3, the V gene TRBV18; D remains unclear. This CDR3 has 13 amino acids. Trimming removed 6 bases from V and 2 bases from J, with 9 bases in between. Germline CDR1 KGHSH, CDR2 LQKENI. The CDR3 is CASSHADTDTQYF. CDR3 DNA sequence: TGTGCCAGCTCCCACGCCGACACAGATACGCAGTATTTT.

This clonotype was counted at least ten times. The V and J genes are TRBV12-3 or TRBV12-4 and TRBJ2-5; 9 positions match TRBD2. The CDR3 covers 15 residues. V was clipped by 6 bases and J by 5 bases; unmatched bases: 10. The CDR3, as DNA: TGTGCCAGCAGATCGGCGCGGGAGGGCCAGGAGACCCAGTACTTC. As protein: CASRSAREGQETQYF.

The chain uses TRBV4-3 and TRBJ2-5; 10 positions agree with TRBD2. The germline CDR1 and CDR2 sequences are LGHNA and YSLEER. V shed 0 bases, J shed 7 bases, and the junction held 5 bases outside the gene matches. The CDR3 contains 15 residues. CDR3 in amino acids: CASSQDEASGRTQYF. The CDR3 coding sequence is TGCGCCAGCAGCCAAGATGAGGCTAGCGGGAGGACCCAGTACTTC.

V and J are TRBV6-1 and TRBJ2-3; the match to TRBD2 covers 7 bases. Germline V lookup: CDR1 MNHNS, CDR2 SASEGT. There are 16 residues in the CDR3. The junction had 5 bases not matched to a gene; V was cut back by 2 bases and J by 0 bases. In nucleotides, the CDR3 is TGTGCCAGCAGTGAATTGGCAGCGGGAAGCACAGATACGCAGTATTTT. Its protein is CASSELAAGSTDTQYF.

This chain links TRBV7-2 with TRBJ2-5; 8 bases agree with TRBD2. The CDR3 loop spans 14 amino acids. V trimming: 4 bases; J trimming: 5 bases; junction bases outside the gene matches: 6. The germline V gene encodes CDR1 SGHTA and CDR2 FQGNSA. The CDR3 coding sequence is TGTGCCAGCAGCTCCGCAGCGGGAGAGGAGACCCAGTACTTC. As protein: CASSSAAGEETQYF.

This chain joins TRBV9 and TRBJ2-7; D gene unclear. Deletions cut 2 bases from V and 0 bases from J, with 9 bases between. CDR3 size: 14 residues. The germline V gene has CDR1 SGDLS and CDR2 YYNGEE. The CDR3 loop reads CASSVGQSSYEQYF. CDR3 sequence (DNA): TGTGCCAGCAGCGTCGGGCAGAGCTCCTACGAGCAGTACTTC.

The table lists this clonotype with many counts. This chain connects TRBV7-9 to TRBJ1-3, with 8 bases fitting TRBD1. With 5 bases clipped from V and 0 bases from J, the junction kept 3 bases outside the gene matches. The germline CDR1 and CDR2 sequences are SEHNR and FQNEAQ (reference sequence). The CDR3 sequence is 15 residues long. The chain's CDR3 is CASSPTGVSGNTIYF. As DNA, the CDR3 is TGTGCCAGCAGCCCGACAGGGGTCTCTGGAAACACCATATATTTT.

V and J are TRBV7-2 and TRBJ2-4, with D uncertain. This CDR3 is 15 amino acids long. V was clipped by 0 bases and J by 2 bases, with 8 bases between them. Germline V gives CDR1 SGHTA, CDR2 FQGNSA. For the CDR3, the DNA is TGTGCCAGCAGCTTAGCTTGGGCTACCAAAAACATTCAGTACTTC. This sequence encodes CASSLAWATKNIQYF.

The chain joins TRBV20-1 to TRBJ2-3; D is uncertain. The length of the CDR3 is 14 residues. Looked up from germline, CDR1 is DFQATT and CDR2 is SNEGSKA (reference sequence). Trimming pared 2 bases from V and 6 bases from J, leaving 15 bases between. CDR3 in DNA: TGCAGTGCTAGACTTGGATCCCTCTTGGATACGCAGTATTTT. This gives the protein CSARLGSLLDTQYF.

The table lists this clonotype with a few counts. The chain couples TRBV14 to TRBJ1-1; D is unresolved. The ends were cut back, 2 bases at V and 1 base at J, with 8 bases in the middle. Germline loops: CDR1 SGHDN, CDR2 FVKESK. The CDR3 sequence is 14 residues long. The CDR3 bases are TGTGCCAGCAGCCAATGGGAGGGGAACACTGAAGCTTTCTTT. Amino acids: CASSQWEGNTEAFF.

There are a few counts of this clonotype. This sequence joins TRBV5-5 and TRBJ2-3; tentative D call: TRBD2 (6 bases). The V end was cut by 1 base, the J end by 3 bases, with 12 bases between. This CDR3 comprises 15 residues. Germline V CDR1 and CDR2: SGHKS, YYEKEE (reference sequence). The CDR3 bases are TGTGCCAGCAGCTTGCAACGGGAGATTACAGATACGCAGTATTTT. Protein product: CASSLQREITDTQYF. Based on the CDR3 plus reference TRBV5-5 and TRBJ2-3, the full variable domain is DAGVTQSPTHLIKTRGQQVTLRCSPISGHKSVSWYQQVLGQGPQFIFQYYEKEERGRGNFPDRFSARQFPNYSSELNVNALLLGDSALYLCASSLQREITDTQYFGPGTRLTVL.